This T cell receptor (beta chain) was sequenced during a study of liver allograft versus peripheral blood T cells. The overall study: What was compared were the T cell receptor repertoires in transplanted livers and those in the peripheral blood of recipients. Whole-study findings and limits: Within liver allografts, T cell receptor repertoires were reportedly different from those in peripheral blood.

TCRdb re-called the reads through MiXCR, storing one row per CDR3 protein. The sample carries fewer than 15,000 distinct CDR3 sequences, 15% to 20% recorded once. This CDR3 has 16 residues. Germline CDR1 is LNHDA and CDR2 is SQIVND (reference sequence). Trimming took off 6 bases at V and 2 bases at J, with 16 bases between the two ends. Judged by abundance, this clonotype is medium-sized. What it binds is unknown. This receptor was obtained from a human patient who had a liver transplant. Some T cells may be the graft donor's. V is TRBV19 and J is TRBJ2-2; no firm D call. CDR3 sequence: CASRARANLNTGELFF. The CDR3 DNA reads as TGTGCCAGTAGGGCCCGGGCCAACCTAAACACCGGGGAGCTGTTTTTT. Drawing the rest from reference TRBV19 and TRBJ2-2, the complete variable domain is DGGITQSPKYLFRKEGQNVTLSCEQNLNHDAMYWYRQDPGQGLRLIYYSQIVNDFQKGDIAEGYSVSREKKESFPLTVTSAQKNPTAFYLCASRARANLNTGELFFGEGSRLTVL.